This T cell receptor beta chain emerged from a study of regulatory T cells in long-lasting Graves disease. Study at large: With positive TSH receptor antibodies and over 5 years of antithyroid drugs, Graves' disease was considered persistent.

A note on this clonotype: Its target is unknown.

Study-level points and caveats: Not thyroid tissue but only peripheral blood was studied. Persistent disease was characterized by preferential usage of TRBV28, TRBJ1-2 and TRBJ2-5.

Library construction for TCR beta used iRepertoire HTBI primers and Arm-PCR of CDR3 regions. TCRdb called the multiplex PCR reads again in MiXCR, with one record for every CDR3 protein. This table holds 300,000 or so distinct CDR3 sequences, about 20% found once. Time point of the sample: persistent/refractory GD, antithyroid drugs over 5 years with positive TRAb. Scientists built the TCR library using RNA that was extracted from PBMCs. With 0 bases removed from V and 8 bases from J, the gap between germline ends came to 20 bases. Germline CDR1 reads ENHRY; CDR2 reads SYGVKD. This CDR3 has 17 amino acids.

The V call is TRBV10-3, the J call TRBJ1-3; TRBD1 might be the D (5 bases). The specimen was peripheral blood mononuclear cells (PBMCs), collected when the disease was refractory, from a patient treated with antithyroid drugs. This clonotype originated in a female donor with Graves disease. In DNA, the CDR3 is TGTGCCATCAGTGAGTCAGCTCACAGGACTTCACGGGACACCATATATTTT. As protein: CAISESAHRTSRDTIYF.